The T cell receptor beta chain described here comes from a study of CD8 T cells in ankylosing spondylitis. Study-level findings and limits: Disease-linked clones were reportedly significantly enriched in matched ankylosing spondylitis synovial fluid. The study identified a TCR beta motif of under 10 highly homologous variants that appeared characteristic of ankylosing spondylitis blood.

Germline V gene lookup returns CDR1 MNHEY and CDR2 SVGEGT. The length of the CDR3 is 13 residues. Trimming stripped 8 bases from V and 2 bases from J, with 12 bases between. In TCRdb, the 5' RACE reads were re-called with MiXCR into one record per CDR3 protein. The data hold approximately 520,000 distinct CDR3 sequences, with about 5.2% observed a single time. With regard to this clonotype: Antigen specificity is unknown.

The sequenced sample was blood, either unsorted or a sorted T cell fraction (not recorded which). The sequence was collected from a male donor with ankylosing spondylitis. V usage is TRBV6-2 or TRBV6-3 and J usage is TRBJ1-2, with a weak D call TRBD1 (5 bases). DNA for the CDR3: TGTGCCAGCCGGGACCGAGAAAACTATGGCTACACCTTC. This sequence encodes CASRDRENYGYTF.